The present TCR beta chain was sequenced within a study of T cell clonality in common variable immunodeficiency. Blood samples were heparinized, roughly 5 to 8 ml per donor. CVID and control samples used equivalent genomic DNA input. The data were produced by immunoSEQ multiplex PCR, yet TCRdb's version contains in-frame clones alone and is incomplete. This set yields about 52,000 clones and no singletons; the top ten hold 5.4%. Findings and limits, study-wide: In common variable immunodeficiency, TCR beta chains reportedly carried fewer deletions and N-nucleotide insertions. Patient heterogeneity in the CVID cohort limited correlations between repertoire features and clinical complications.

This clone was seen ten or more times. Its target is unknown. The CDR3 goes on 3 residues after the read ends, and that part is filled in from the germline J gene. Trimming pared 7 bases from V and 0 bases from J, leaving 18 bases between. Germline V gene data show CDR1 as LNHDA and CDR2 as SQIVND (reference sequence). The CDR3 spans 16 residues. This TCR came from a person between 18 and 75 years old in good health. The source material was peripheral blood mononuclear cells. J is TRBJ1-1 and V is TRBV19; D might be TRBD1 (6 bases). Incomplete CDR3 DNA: TGTGCCAGTATCGAAAGGGGGAGGCCTATGAACACTGAA. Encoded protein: CASIERGRPMNTE. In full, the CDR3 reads CASIERGRPMNTEAFF.